Detailed here is one T cell receptor (beta chain). The repertoire was sequenced with immunoSEQ multiplex PCR; TCRdb's copy has only in-frame clones and lacks some. The sample carries about 160,000 clones, roughly 91% recorded once. The source of the sample is a study of blood T cell repertoires in COVID-19. About the research overall: Both acute and convalescent COVID-19 samples were obtained from the United States, Italy and Spain. Nucleic acid was either cDNA or gDNA, and it came from T cells, B-cell-depleted T cells, or PBMCs.

Germline V gene data show CDR1 as LNHNV and CDR2 as YYDKDF (reference sequence). This CDR3 spans 13 amino acids. J was trimmed by 14 bases and V by 4 bases; bases with no gene match: 10. The TCR originated in a woman in her fifties or sixties with acute or convalescent COVID-19. The genes are TRBV15 and TRBJ1-2, with 10 bases matching TRBD1. Sample: peripheral blood. The CDR3: CATSKGQGRPRTF. In DNA form, the CDR3 reads TGTGCCACCAGCAAGGGACAGGGGAGGCCCCGGACCTTC.